Shown below are 8 T cell receptor delta chains from a single sample sequenced in a study of gamma-delta chains in newborns, infants, children. TCRdb re-called clones from the reads via CATT. Found here are about 4,000 delta-chain clones, about 4% of them singletons; the top ten hold approximately 5%. Sequencing used blood. Source of these receptors: a child who was a newborn, infant or young child, either healthy, febrile or measles-vaccinated (not recorded which).

This clone is deemed medium-sized. The chain combines TRDV2 with TRDJ1; the D is unclear. The CDR3 totals 16 residues. Germline CDR1 is GEAIGNYY and CDR2 is EKD. Between the trimmed V and J ends, which lost 2 bases and 9 bases, there was a span of 24 bases. The DNA of the CDR3 is TGTGCCTGTGACATCGCCTCCCGGGACCCAAAAAGGGAACTCATCTTT. Protein product: CACDIASRDPKRELIF.

In the case of this clone: One base away lies a much larger clone, so this may be a sequencing read error. The genes are TRDV2 and TRDJ1; D possibly corresponds to TRDD3 (6 bases). The germline V gene has CDR1 GEAIGNYY and CDR2 EKD. The CDR3 is 14 residues long. This CDR3 is CACDSWGYTDELIF. CDR3 DNA sequence: TGTGCCTGTGACAGCTGGGGCTACACCGATGAACTCATCTTT.

Judged by abundance, this clone is medium-sized. This chain uses TRDV2 with TRDJ2; TRDD3 agrees at 11 bases. The ends lost 0 bases at V and 4 bases at J; junction bases unmatched: 18. Germline assignment: CDR1 GEAIGNYY and CDR2 EKD. The CDR3 extends over 21 amino acids. The DNA for the CDR3 is TGTGCCTGTGACACCGGGAGGCTGGGGGATACCTCCTTTTTTTCGACAGCACAACTCTTCTTT. Its protein product is CACDTGRLGDTSFFSTAQLFF.

This clone has just a few counts. A read error may explain this, as a much larger clone is one base away. This chain uses TRDV2 with TRDJ1; 7 bases fit TRDD3. In germline, CDR1 is GEAIGNYY, CDR2 EKD. This CDR3 spans 17 amino acids. The CDR3 region has the DNA TGTGCCTGTGACACCGTTCTCCCCGGGGGCTCAGGGGATAAACCCATCTTT. This codes for CACDTVLPGGSGDKPIF.

The sample holds a few counts of this clone. The chain uses TRDV2 and TRDJ1; unclear D gene. Germline values: CDR1 GEAIGNYY, CDR2 EKD. CDR3 size: 16 residues. V was pared by 1 base and J by 0 bases, with 14 bases between. The CDR3: CACDTVGYDDTDKLIF. CDR3 bases: TGTGCCTGTGACACGGTAGGGTACGACGACACCGATAAACTCATCTTT.

This clone was seen more than once but under ten times. The mismatch at residue 13 between this DNA's translation and the TCRdb protein of a much larger clone likely reflects a read error; the protein shown is translated from the DNA. The chain combines TRDV2 with TRDJ1; weak D call: TRDD3 (5 bases). Germline lookup yields CDR1 GEAIGNYY and CDR2 EKD. The CDR3 has 15 amino acids. For the CDR3, the DNA is TGTGCCTGTGACACCATTTCAAGGGATCCCGATAAACCCATCTTT. It encodes CACDTISRDPDKPIF.

In the case of this clone: A clone one base away is much larger, so this may be a read error. The chain joins TRDV2 to TRDJ1; 13 nucleotides line up with TRDD3. Germline-derived CDR1 and CDR2 are GEAIGNYY and EKD. The CDR3 runs to 19 residues. Trimming at V came to 4 bases and at J to 1 base, leaving 14 bases not matched to a gene. The CDR3 sequence is CACDNVLGDTSVRTDKLIF. DNA of the CDR3: TGTGCCTGTGATAACGTACTGGGGGATACGTCGGTTCGCACCGATAAACTCATCTTT.

This clone was seen more than once but under ten times. This sequence joins TRDV2 and TRDJ1, with TRDD3 matching 11 bases. The CDR3 consists of 19 residues. The germline V gene has CDR1 GEAIGNYY and CDR2 EKD. Trimming took 0 bases from V and 0 from J; bases not matched to a gene: 11. The CDR3 sequence is CACDTVSGGYAQNTDKLIF. The DNA of the CDR3 is TGTGCCTGTGACACCGTTAGTGGGGGATACGCTCAGAACACCGATAAACTCATCTTT.